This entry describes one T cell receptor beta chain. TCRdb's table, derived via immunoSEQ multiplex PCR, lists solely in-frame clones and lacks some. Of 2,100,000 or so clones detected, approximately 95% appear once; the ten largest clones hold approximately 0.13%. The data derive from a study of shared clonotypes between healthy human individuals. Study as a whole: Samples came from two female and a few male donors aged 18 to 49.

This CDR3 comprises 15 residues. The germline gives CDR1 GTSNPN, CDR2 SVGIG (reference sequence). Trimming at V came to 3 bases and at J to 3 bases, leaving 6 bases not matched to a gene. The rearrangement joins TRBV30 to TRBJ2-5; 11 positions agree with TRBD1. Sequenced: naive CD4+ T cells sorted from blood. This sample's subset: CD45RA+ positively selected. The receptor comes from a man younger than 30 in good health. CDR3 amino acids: CAWSGTGGREETQYF. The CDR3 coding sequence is TGTGCCTGGAGCGGGACAGGGGGACGGGAAGAGACCCAGTACTTC.